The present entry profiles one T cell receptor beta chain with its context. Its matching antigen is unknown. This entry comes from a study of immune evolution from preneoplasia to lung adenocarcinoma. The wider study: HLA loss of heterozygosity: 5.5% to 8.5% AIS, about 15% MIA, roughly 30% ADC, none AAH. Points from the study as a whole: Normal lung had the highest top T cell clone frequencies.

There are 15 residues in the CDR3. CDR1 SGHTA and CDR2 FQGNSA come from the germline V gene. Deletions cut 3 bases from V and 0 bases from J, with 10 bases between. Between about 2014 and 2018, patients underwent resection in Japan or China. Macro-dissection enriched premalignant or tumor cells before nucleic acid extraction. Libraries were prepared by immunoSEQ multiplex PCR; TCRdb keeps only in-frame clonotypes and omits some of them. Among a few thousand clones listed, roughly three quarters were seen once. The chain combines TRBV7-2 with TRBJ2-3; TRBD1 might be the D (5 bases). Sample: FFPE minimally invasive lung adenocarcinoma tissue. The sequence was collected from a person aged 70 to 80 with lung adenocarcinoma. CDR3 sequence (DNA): TGTGCCAGCAGCTTCTCGACAGCTAGCACAGATACGCAGTATTTT. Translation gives CASSFSTASTDTQYF.